What follows are 17 T cell receptor beta chains derived from one specimen sequenced in a study of T cell responses to AZD1222 COVID-19 vaccine. Profiling relied on immunoSEQ multiplex PCR, and the TCRdb table lists in-frame clones only, not all of them. In the table there are around 140,000 clones, around 90% of which are singletons. Material: peripheral blood, obtained on day 0 of AZD1222 vaccination. These receptors all come from an adult in good health.

V gene TRBV10-3 combines with J gene TRBJ1-5; no definite D call. In germline, CDR1 is ENHRY, CDR2 SYGVKD. V was pared by 3 bases and J by 1 base, with 7 bases between. This CDR3 is 14 amino acids long. For the CDR3, the DNA is TGTGCCATCAGTGAAAGAGGGAGCAATCAGCCCCAGCATTTT. Its protein product is CAISERGSNQPQHF.

The chain recombines TRBV2 with TRBJ2-5; D gene ambiguous. V shed 3 bases and J shed 0 bases, with 11 bases lying between them. Germline loops: CDR1 SNHLY, CDR2 FYNNEI. CDR3 length: 15 residues. CDR3 sequence reads: CASSDRSAYQETQYF. DNA for the CDR3: TGTGCCAGCAGTGATCGCTCAGCGTACCAAGAGACCCAGTACTTC.

This rearrangement joins TRBV5-1 to TRBJ2-7, with D perhaps TRBD1 (5 bases). CDR1 and CDR2 from the germline V gene are SGHRS and YFSETQ. Trimming shortened V by 4 bases and J by 1 base, and 21 bases separated the two germline ends. The CDR3 covers 17 residues. The CDR3 protein is CASSNLPFQGRSYEQYF. The CDR3 DNA reads TGCGCCAGCAGCAACCTTCCCTTCCAGGGTCGGTCCTACGAGCAGTACTTC.

V usage is TRBV7-9 and J usage is TRBJ1-2, with D perhaps TRBD1 (5 bases). V was cut by 3 bases and J by 5 bases, with 13 bases left in between. The CDR3 has 14 amino acids. CDR1 and CDR2 from the germline V gene are SEHNR and FQNEAQ (reference sequence). The CDR3 DNA sequence: TGTGCCAGCAGCTTCAATGCCCAGGGTTATGGCTACACCTTC. It translates to CASSFNAQGYGYTF.

The chain is built from TRBV12-3 or TRBV12-4 and TRBJ1-1; perhaps TRBD1 as D (5 bases). The CDR3 is 13 amino acids. Trimming took 5 bases from V and 10 from J, leaving 17 bases between them. The CDR3 loop is CASSARDAGGAFF. CDR3 coding DNA: TGTGCCAGCAGTGCCAGGGACGCCGGGGGAGCTTTCTTT.

CDR3 amino acids: CASSSPLGQGTGEQYF. DNA of the CDR3: TGTGCCAGCAGTTCGCCTTTGGGACAGGGAACAGGGGAGCAGTACTTC. This sequence joins TRBV6-5 and TRBJ2-7; 9 bases map to TRBD1. The CDR3 contains 16 residues. V lost 4 bases and J lost 7; bases outside the gene matches: 14. From germline, CDR1 is MNHEY and CDR2 SVGAGI.

The count of this clone is one. V usage is TRBV30 and J usage is TRBJ2-1, with 14 bases fitting TRBD2. The CDR3 contains 14 residues. V lost 1 base to trimming and J lost 8 bases; unmatched junction nucleotides: 1. Germline-derived CDR1 and CDR2 are GTSNPN and SVGIG (reference sequence). This CDR3 is CAWSAGLAGDEQFF. In DNA, the CDR3 is TGTGCCTGGAGTGCGGGACTAGCGGGAGATGAGCAGTTCTTC.

The sample holds one count of this clone. The chain links TRBV7-2 to TRBJ2-1; D uncertain. The V end was cut by 5 bases, the J end by 4 bases, with 15 bases between. CDR3 length: 15 residues. Germline loops: CDR1 SGHTA, CDR2 FQGNSA. The CDR3 region is CASSITNMGYNEQFF. The DNA of the CDR3 is TGTGCCAGCAGCATTACTAATATGGGTTACAATGAGCAGTTCTTC.

The genes are TRBV7-2 and TRBJ1-1; TRBD1 aligns across 8 bases. The V and J ends lost 6 bases and 1 base, in that order; junction bases with no gene match: 4. CDR1 is SGHTA and CDR2 is FQGNSA in the germline V gene. CDR3 length: 14 amino acids. CDR3 nucleotide sequence: TGTGCCAGCAGTCCCGGACAGGGGAACACTGAAGCTTTCTTT. Translation: CASSPGQGNTEAFF.

The chain joins TRBV19 to TRBJ2-7; D is unresolved. V lost 6 bases and J 3 bases, leaving 21 bases between the germline ends. This CDR3 is 16 amino acids long. CDR1 is LNHDA and CDR2 is SQIVND in the germline V gene (reference sequence). The DNA of the CDR3 is TGTGCCAGTAGCCGGACGAGACTCGTAGAGAACTACGAGCAGTACTTC. Amino acids: CASSRTRLVENYEQYF.

This clone was seen a handful of times. This sequence joins TRBV10-1 and TRBJ2-5, with D unclear. Germline CDR1 reads WNHNN; CDR2 reads SYGVQD (reference sequence). CDR3 length: 13 residues. V lost 6 bases and J 1 base, leaving 9 bases between the germline ends. CDR3 nucleotide sequence: TGCGCCAGCAGGGCACATCTCCAAGAGACCCAGTACTTC. Its translation: CASRAHLQETQYF.

J is TRBJ1-2 and V is TRBV2, with 7 positions matching TRBD1. Trimming took 6 bases from V and 1 from J; bases not matched to a gene: 14. Germline assignment: CDR1 SNHLY and CDR2 FYNNEI. There are 17 residues in the CDR3. CDR3 sequence (DNA): TGTGCCAGCAGCTCCGGGACAGCCTTACCCCTTAACTATGGCTACACCTTC. Its protein is CASSSGTALPLNYGYTF.

The V and J genes are TRBV6-1 and TRBJ2-7; 11 bases map to TRBD1. Germline assignment: CDR1 MNHNS and CDR2 SASEGT. V dropped 3 bases and J dropped 4; count of bases not matched to a gene: 2. The CDR3 is 14 residues long. CDR3 loop: CASSDRDRGYEQYF. Here the CDR3 DNA reads TGTGCCAGCAGTGATCGGGACAGGGGGTACGAGCAGTACTTC.

The V call is TRBV3-1 (or the pseudogene TRBV3-2), the J call TRBJ1-3, with a tentative D call TRBD1 (5 bases). Trimming left V 1 base short and J 4 bases short, with 17 bases between. The CDR3 has 17 amino acids. Germline V gives CDR1 LGHDT, CDR2 YNNKEL (reference sequence). The CDR3 sequence: CASSQALQTGPGNTIYF. CDR3 sequence (DNA): TGTGCCAGCAGCCAAGCTCTGCAAACAGGCCCCGGAAACACCATATATTTT.

Only one count was recorded for this clone. The chain employs TRBV5-1 and TRBJ2-7; 13 nucleotides agree with TRBD2. In germline, CDR1 is SGHRS, CDR2 YFSETQ. The CDR3 runs to 17 residues. The V segment lost 5 bases and the J segment 3 bases; nucleotides outside the gene matches: 11. DNA for the CDR3: TGCGCCAGCAGGACAGGGACTAGCGGGATCATGGACTACGAGCAGTACTTC. Residues: CASRTGTSGIMDYEQYF.

The CDR3 protein is CASSSNRVYEQYF. In DNA form, the CDR3 reads TGTGCCAGCAGCTCGAACAGGGTCTACGAGCAGTACTTC. The chain couples TRBV11-2 to TRBJ2-7; D is possibly TRBD1 (6 bases). The CDR3 consists of 13 residues. V was pared by 4 bases and J by 3 bases, with 10 bases between. Germline CDR1 and CDR2: SGHAT and FQNNGV. The variable domain in full, completed from reference TRBV11-2 and TRBJ2-7, reads EAGVAQSPRYKIIEKRQSVAFWCNPISGHATLYWYQQILGQGPKLLIQFQNNGVVDDSQLPKDRFSAERLKGVDSTLKIQPAKLEDSAVYLCASSSNRVYEQYFGPGTRLTVT.

V usage is TRBV29-1 and J usage is TRBJ2-7, with a possible D match to TRBD1 (5 bases). The CDR3 has 11 residues. V was shortened by 4 bases and J by 3 bases, with 7 bases between the two germline ends. In germline, CDR1 is SQVTM, CDR2 ANQGSEA. CDR3 amino acids: CSVAQGYEQYF. CDR3 DNA: TGCAGCGTTGCCCAGGGCTACGAGCAGTACTTC.